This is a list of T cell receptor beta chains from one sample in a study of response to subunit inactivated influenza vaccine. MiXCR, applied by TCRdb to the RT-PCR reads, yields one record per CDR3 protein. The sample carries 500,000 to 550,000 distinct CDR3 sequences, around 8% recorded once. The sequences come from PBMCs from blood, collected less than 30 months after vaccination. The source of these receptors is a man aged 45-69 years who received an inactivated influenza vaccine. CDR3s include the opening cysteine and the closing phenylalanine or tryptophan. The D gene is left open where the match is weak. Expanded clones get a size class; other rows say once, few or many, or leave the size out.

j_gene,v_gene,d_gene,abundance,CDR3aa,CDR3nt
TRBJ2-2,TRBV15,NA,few,CATSRTSGLTGELFF,TGTGCCACCAGCAGAACAAGCGGGTTGACCGGGGAGCTGTTTTTT
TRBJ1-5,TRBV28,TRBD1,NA,CASSDRVGNQPQHF,TGTGCCAGCAGTGACAGGGTCGGTAATCAGCCCCAGCATTTT
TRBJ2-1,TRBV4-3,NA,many,CAGQWLNLYNEQFF,TGCGCCGGACAGTGGCTAAACCTCTACAATGAGCAGTTCTTC
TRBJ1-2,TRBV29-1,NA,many,CSVRKTSGTSGGYTF,TGCAGCGTCCGGAAGACCTCCGGGACCTCAGGGGGCTACACCTTC
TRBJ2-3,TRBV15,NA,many,CATSRDNIQLRTDTQYF,TGTGCCACCAGCAGAGATAACATTCAGCTACGCACAGATACGCAGTATTTT
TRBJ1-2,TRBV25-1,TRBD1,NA,CASRTTGTKGYTF,TGTGCCAGCAGGACGACAGGGACCAAGGGCTACACCTTC
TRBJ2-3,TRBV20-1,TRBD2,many,CSVPLAGVSDTQYF,TGCAGTGTTCCACTAGCGGGAGTCTCAGATACGCAGTATTTT
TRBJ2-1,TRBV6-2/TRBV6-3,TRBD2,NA,CASSYSTSGSPNEQFF,TGTGCCAGCAGTTACTCGACCAGCGGGAGCCCCAATGAGCAGTTCTTC
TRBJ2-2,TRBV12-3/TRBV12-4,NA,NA,CAIPSGAGELFF,TGTGCCATTCCGTCAGGGGCCGGGGAGCTGTTTTTT
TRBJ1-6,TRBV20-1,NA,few,CSAPGGTYNSPLHF,TGCAGTGCCCCCGGGGGCACCTATAATTCACCCCTCCACTTT
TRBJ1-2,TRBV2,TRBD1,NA,CASSQSMGQAGGYTF,TGTGCCAGCAGTCAGTCAATGGGACAGGCGGGAGGCTACACCTTC
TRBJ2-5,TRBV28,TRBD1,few,CASSPLRDRGGETQYF,TGTGCCAGCAGCCCACTCCGGGACAGGGGGGGAGAGACCCAGTACTTC
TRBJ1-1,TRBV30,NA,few,CAWNQDRMNTEAFF,TGTGCCTGGAATCAGGACAGAATGAACACTGAAGCTTTCTTT
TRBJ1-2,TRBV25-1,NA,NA,CANSESDGYTF,TGTGCCAACAGTGAATCGGATGGCTACACCTTC
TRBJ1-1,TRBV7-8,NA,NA,CASSFTRLRTEAFF,TGTGCCAGCAGCTTTACAAGGTTGAGGACTGAAGCTTTCTTT
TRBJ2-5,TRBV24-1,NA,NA,CATSDSRTAGAQYF,TGTGCCACCAGTGATTCACGGACAGCCGGCGCCCAGTACTTC